The next 2 T cell receptor beta chains were all read from a single sample in a study of T cell repertoires in cytomegalovirus infection (dated by TCRdb to about 2019). The sequencing machine was an Illumina HiSeq 1500. The public reads were quality trimmed at Q25 with fastp and then assembled into clones with MiXCR by TCRdb, keeping productive beta chains. Duplicate CDR3 protein sequences are folded into a single record with the most common DNA and genes. The sample records hundreds of thousands of distinct CDR3 sequences, approximately 25% of which are singletons. The ten largest clones take up 6.5% to 10% of the sample. The sequenced sample was CD8+ T cells from PBMCs. These receptors all stem from a human donor in good health (CMV status not recorded). Some clones in this sample may be carry-over from other donors' samples.

As for this clonotype: A much larger clonotype is one base distant, so this may be a read error. The V call is TRBV7-2, the J call TRBJ1-2, with D possibly being TRBD1 (5 bases). V lost 5 bases and J lost 6, with 13 bases in between. In germline, CDR1 is SGHTA, CDR2 FQGNSA. The CDR3 spans 13 residues. The CDR3 sequence is CASSIGHPDGYTF. Written as DNA, the CDR3 is TGTGCCAGCAGCATTGGACACCCTGATGGCTACACCTTC.

In its sample, this clonotype was seen many times. The chain links TRBV6-5 to TRBJ2-5; 9 bases are a match to TRBD1. V shed 0 bases, J shed 6 bases, and the junction held 8 bases outside the gene matches. The CDR3 is 16 amino acids. Germline values: CDR1 MNHEY, CDR2 SVGAGI. The CDR3 bases are TGTGCCAGCAGTTACTCGTGGACAGGGGAAAGGAAGACCCAGTACTTC. Its translation: CASSYSWTGERKTQYF.